This T cell receptor (beta chain) was sequenced during a study of a mutant IDH1 vaccine in newly diagnosed glioma (dated by TCRdb to 2020 to 2022). Turning to the overall study: Patients received eight vaccinations in weeks 1, 3, 5, 7, 11, 15, 19 and 23, corresponding to visits V03 through V10. The approximately 30 treated patients were approximately 62% male and roughly 40% female, with a mean age of about 38 years. Longitudinal TCRB deep sequencing was done for some 26 treated patients, wherever samples were available for exploratory analyses. In the chemotherapy-containing groups, vaccination started alongside temozolomide cycles, whereas in patients who had radiotherapy alone it started 4-6 weeks after radiotherapy. Six visits were used for peripheral blood collection: V03 (baseline), V05, V07, V10, V12 and V13. Before enrollment, most patients had been given radiochemotherapy with temozolomide as standard therapy, while the rest had received either radiotherapy alone or temozolomide alone. On the study overall, not on this receptor specifically: PBMC samples for TCRB deep sequencing were selected based on availability. Immune responses induced by the vaccine were seen in around 93% of patients across multiple MHC alleles. It was noted by the authors that analyses of patient blood samples could not be reproduced owing to sample limitations. Changes in the top peripheral T cell clonotypes picked up by TCRB sequencing did not appear to be linked to pseudoprogression.

Spanning cysteine to phenylalanine, the CDR3 consists of 20 amino acids. Only the CDR3 DNA stays, 60 bases, in frame from base 1. The germline V end is reduced by 0 bases and the J end by 0 bases; junction bases left unmatched: 8. CDR1 and CDR2 are drawn from the germline V gene: SGHDN, FVKESK. This sample's time point label indicates: week 5, during vaccination. Each vaccine dose, consisting of 300 ug of a 20-mer mutant IDH1 peptide in Montanide, was administered subcutaneously with topical imiquimod. The donors had newly diagnosed IDH1-mutant astrocytomas of WHO grade 3 or 4 that showed loss of nuclear ATRX. The samples were drawn from NOA16, a multicentre, single-arm, open-label phase I trial in Germany that tested a mutant IDH1 peptide vaccine in humans for the first time. Genomic DNA for TCRB sequencing was isolated from EDTA blood with the DNeasy Blood and Tissue Kit. The library relied on the immunoSEQ multiplex PCR assay. Following the manufacturer's protocol, the hsTCRB Kit was used to amplify rearranged TCR beta chain sequences. An Illumina MiSeq was used to sequence the TCRB libraries. Concerning the study's data processing: The kit vendor's proprietary platform handled demultiplexing, trimming and gene mapping. In TCRdb, the immuneACCESS table is reduced to in-frame sequences with V and J assigned. These tables do not hold every clone; where another copy was compared, an unresolved V gene accounts for under half, and the others remain unexplained. The DNA gave D and trimming, while V, J and clone size come from that table. This sample is represented by 50,000 or so clones; about 77% of them were singletons. The top ten hold less than 2% of the sample.

Worth noting for this clone: The antigen it recognizes is unknown. No clone much larger than this one lies a single base away; base qualities are absent.

This TCR came from a woman in her 40s with glioma. The source was PBMCs, collected from a glioma patient whose treatment included an IDH1 peptide vaccine. The chain was built from TRBV14 and TRBJ2-1; TRBD2 matches 13 bases in the middle. The DNA sequence reads TGTGCCAGCAGCCAAGATGCAACTAGCGGGGGGGGGAGCTCCTACAATGAGCAGTTCTTC. This sequence encodes CASSQDATSGGGSSYNEQFF.